This T cell receptor (beta chain) came from a study of read filtering for tumor transcriptome and immune sequencing (TCRdb year 2020). Background for the entire study: The cohort had roughly 17 male and 14 female patients with a mean age of around 66 years, ranging from about 40 to 85. Under revised international staging, about eight patients fell into R-ISS I, some 15 into R-ISS II and six or seven into R-ISS III. Per sample, about 4 to 11 million TCR-region mapped reads were obtained with IR-seq, compared with only 85 to 1273 with RNA-seq. Using the same bone marrow samples, the study ran both targeted immune repertoire sequencing and bulk whole-transcriptome sequencing and then compared the TCR repertoires from each method. After DNase treatment, whole-transcriptome libraries were prepared with the TruSeq RNA Access Library Prep Kit. A main aim was a read-filtering strategy for immune repertoire data, specifically whether clonotypes supported by a single read should be removed. General conclusions and limits of the study: The correlation between IR-seq and RNA-seq shared clonotype proportions rose when single-read clonotypes were removed. Compared with RNA-seq, IR-seq captured clonotypes at much greater depth and more reliably, and a smaller IR-seq throughput was enough to identify most of the shared clonotypes. The sorted CD138-negative fraction was composed of a mixed bone marrow immune population rather than of purified T cells. In IR-seq, single-read clonotypes were roughly 84% of clonotypes but about 3.5% of total reads; in RNA-seq they were roughly 77% of clonotypes and about 40% of reads.

Every patient had bone marrow sampled at the time of active disease. Ficoll-Hypaque density gradient centrifugation was used to isolate the bone marrow mononuclear cells. Myeloma plasma cells were removed and CD138-negative cells were collected by negative selection after labeling with CD138 magnetic microbeads on a MACS separator. Flow cytometry on an Attune NxT with CD138 antibodies was used to check the purity of the isolated cells. Total RNA was extracted using TRIzol reagent and was quantified on a NanoDrop spectrophotometer. Paired RNA-seq and IR-seq were performed on the CD138-negative bone marrow sample of each patient. This clonotype was observed a single time. The specificity of this receptor is unknown. With a much larger clone just one base away, this may be a read error. TCR libraries were constructed from 400 ng RNA using the Immunoverse kit, and molecular barcoded adaptors covering alpha/delta and beta/gamma chains were employed. TCR library preparation was performed with the same RNA that was used for transcriptome sequencing. Sequencing of the TCR libraries was done on an Illumina HiSeq 4000 with 2 x 150 cycles. As for the original processing: MiXCR aligned TCR reads to human V, D, J and C references and assembled the aligned reads into CDR3 clonotypes, with quality filtering and error correction included. Clonotype counts and gene usage diversity were analyzed with the tcR package in R. Raw mapping reads were checked after the RNA-seq reads had been mapped by STAR aligner version 2.5.3a onto the human GRCh37 genome. To test the effect of sequencing depth on detected clonotypes, IR-seq fastq files were randomly downsampled using Seqtk 1.3. The public reads were reanalyzed by TCRdb: fastp trimming at Q25, MiXCR alignment, in-frame beta chains only. Under each unique CDR3 protein, matching rows form one entry showing the most common genes and DNA. The V and J calls were determined by TCRdb, not by the authors. Within this sample are more than 35,000 distinct CDR3 sequences, with roughly 13% of them counted one time only. Less than 45% of the sample is held by the ten biggest clonotypes.

The V end loses 6 bases and the J end loses 4 bases, and a stretch of 15 bases separates them. CDR3 length: 15 amino acids, cysteine to phenylalanine. The only DNA kept is the CDR3, 45 bases in frame from the first base. CDR1 and CDR2 are drawn from the germline V gene (reference sequence): MNHNY, SVGAGI. Source material: a population of CD138-negative cells sorted from bone marrow. Per the publication, the cell subset or site label means: bone marrow mononuclear cells depleted of CD138+ plasma/myeloma cells by negative magnetic selection. Recombination joined TRBV6-6 with TRBJ2-2; the D gene is tentatively TRBD1 or TRBD2, each matching 5 bases. This receptor was taken from a donor at least 40 years old with multiple myeloma. CDR3 loop: CASREARGPTGELFF. In nucleotides, the sequence is TGTGCCAGCAGAGAAGCGAGGGGCCCCACCGGGGAGCTGTTTTTT.